This T cell receptor beta chain was recorded in a study of blood T cell repertoires in COVID-19. In the study overall: PBMCs, B-cell-depleted T cells, or T cells were the source of the cDNA or gDNA that made up the material.

In the original processing: Cell counts per sample came from amplifying reference gene primers. The method was immunoSEQ multiplex PCR; TCRdb's version includes in-frame clones alone and lacks a portion of them. That table gives V, J and clone size, and the DNA gave D and trimming. The sample carries under 150,000 clones, 60% to 80% recorded once. Trimming cost V 4 bases and J 7 bases, with 15 bases left between them. Germline CDR1 is SGDLS and CDR2 is YYNGEE. The length of the CDR3 is 13 residues. Donors were grouped by their self-reported clinical history. Two negative PCRs, clearance, or symptom resolution had been documented for recovered Cohort 3 donors.

This receptor was obtained from a woman in her forties or fifties who had recovered from COVID-19. Sequencing was carried out using PBMCs or T cells enriched from blood (not recorded which). The chain has TRBV9 and TRBJ2-7, with D tentatively TRBD2 (5 bases). DNA for the CDR3: TGTGCCAGCAGCCCCCGCCGGGAAGCGGAGCAGTACTTC. It translates to CASSPRREAEQYF.